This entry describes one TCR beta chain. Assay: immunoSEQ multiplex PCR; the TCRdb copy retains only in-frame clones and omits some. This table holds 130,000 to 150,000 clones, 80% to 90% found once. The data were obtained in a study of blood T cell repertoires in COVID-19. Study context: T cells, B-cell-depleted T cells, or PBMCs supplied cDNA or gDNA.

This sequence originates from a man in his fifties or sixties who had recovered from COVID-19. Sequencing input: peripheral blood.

The CDR3 bases are TGTGCCAGCAGTCAAAATCCAGAGACCCAGTACTTC. Residues: CASSQNPETQYF. V is TRBV12-3 or TRBV12-4 and J is TRBJ2-5, with D unclear. CDR3 length: 12 residues. V lost 5 bases and J 4 bases, leaving 8 bases between the germline ends.